Reported below is one TCR beta chain. The record originates from a study of Tregs in tolerant kidney transplant recipients. CDR3 size: 11 residues. Trimming removed 3 bases at V and 1 base at J, with 1 base between. The V gene's germline CDR1 is SGDLS and CDR2 YYNGEE. Profiling relied on immunoSEQ multiplex PCR, and the TCRdb table lists in-frame clones only, not all of them. The table lists 75,000 to 100,000 clones, approximately 90% of them singletons, with 4.5% to 5% in the top ten. Source material: CD8+ T cells from blood. The V gene is TRBV9, the J gene TRBJ2-5; D call uncertain. This TCR was sampled from a human donor in good health. CDR3 DNA: TGTGCCAGCAGCGGCCAAGAGACCCAGTACTTC. This translates into CASSGQETQYF.